Below, 18 T cell receptor beta chains from the same sample are listed, as sequenced in a study of shared clonotypes between healthy human individuals. Sequencing was performed with immunoSEQ multiplex PCR; in TCRdb, only in-frame clones are kept and a portion is missing. The sample consists of approximately 2.5 million clones, 93% of them appearing once. The sequenced material came from naive CD4+ T cells from PBMCs. As for subset: CD45RA+ positively selected. All receptors derive from a man aged 18-30 years in good health. Some clones in this sample may be carry-over from other donors' samples.

Comments on this clone: Other nucleotide sequences from this sample produce the same CDR3. This chain joins TRBV2 and TRBJ2-7; D is perhaps TRBD1 or TRBD2 (5 bases each). Germline lookup yields CDR1 SNHLY and CDR2 FYNNEI. V lost 8 bases and J lost 2, with 10 bases in between. The length of the CDR3 is 12 residues. This CDR3 reads CASWDGAYEQYF. CDR3 coding DNA: TGTGCCAGCTGGGACGGGGCCTACGAGCAGTACTTC.

Points on this clone: Other DNA sequences in this specimen translate into the identical CDR3. J is TRBJ1-5 and V is TRBV9; 9 nucleotides match TRBD1. The CDR3 is made up of 14 amino acids. CDR1 and CDR2 from the germline V gene are SGDLS and YYNGEE. The ends lost 3 bases at V and 4 bases at J; junction bases unmatched: 2. The CDR3 region is CASSATGGNQPQHF. The CDR3 bases are TGTGCCAGCAGCGCGACAGGGGGGAATCAGCCCCAGCATTTT.

V and J are TRBV7-2 and TRBJ1-4; the D gene is possibly TRBD1 (5 bases). V lost 5 bases and J lost 0, with 10 bases in between. Looked up from germline, CDR1 is SGHTA and CDR2 is FQGNSA. This CDR3 comprises 15 residues. CDR3 sequence (DNA): TGTGCCAGCAGCACCCGGGGGACAACTAATGAAAAACTGTTTTTT. Its protein product is CASSTRGTTNEKLFF.

This sequence joins TRBV4-3 and TRBJ2-7; perhaps TRBD1 as D (6 bases). The length of the CDR3 is 14 residues. Deletions cut 1 base from V and 4 bases from J, with 11 bases between. Germline V gives CDR1 LGHNA, CDR2 YSLEER. The CDR3 region is CASSQAARGYEQYF. The CDR3 DNA reads TGCGCCAGCAGCCAAGCGGCTAGGGGGTACGAGCAGTACTTC.

This clone was detected once. The same CDR3 arises from other DNA sequences in this sample as well. The chain uses TRBV7-2 and TRBJ2-2; D remains unclear. V lost 5 bases to trimming and J lost 8 bases, with 12 bases between them. This CDR3 spans 13 amino acids. Germline loops: CDR1 SGHTA, CDR2 FQGNSA. As DNA, the CDR3 is TGTGCCAGCAGCCCCTTGGGCGTAGGGGAGCTGTTTTTT. This encodes CASSPLGVGELFF. The variable domain in full, with the rest retrieved from reference TRBV7-2 and TRBJ2-2, is GAGVSQSPSNKVTEKGKDVELRCDPISGHTALYWYRQSLGQGLEFLIYFQGNSAPDKSGLPSDRFSAERTGGSVSTLTIQRTQQEDSAVYLCASSPLGVGELFFGEGSRLTVL.

The rearrangement uses TRBV15 and TRBJ2-4; D may correspond to TRBD1 or TRBD2 (5 bases each). Germline assignment: CDR1 LNHNV and CDR2 YYDKDF (reference sequence). The CDR3 length is 21 residues. Trimming took 1 base from V and 1 from J, leaving 26 bases between them. In DNA, the CDR3 is TGTGCCACCAGCAGAGCCCCTTATTCCTACCGGGACGGCGACGCCAAAAACATTCAGTACTTC. This gives the protein CATSRAPYSYRDGDAKNIQYF.

The rearrangement links TRBV5-4 to TRBJ2-7; 7 positions match TRBD2. The CDR3 loop spans 16 amino acids. Germline V gene data show CDR1 as SGHNT and CDR2 as YYREEE (reference sequence). Trimming at V came to 5 bases and at J to 3 bases, leaving 14 bases not matched to a gene. CDR3: CASREARGGSNYEQYF. CDR3 DNA sequence: TGTGCCAGCAGGGAGGCAAGGGGCGGGAGTAACTACGAGCAGTACTTC. The variable domain in full, with the rest retrieved from reference TRBV5-4 and TRBJ2-7, is ETGVTQSPTHLIKTRGQQVTLRCSSQSGHNTVSWYQQALGQGPQFIFQYYREEENGRGNFPPRFSGLQFPNYSSELNVNALELDDSALYLCASREARGGSNYEQYFGPGTRLTVT.

The V call is TRBV19, the J call TRBJ1-2; D gene uncertain. Trimming left V 3 bases short and J 6 bases short, with 8 bases between. The CDR3 has 12 residues. Germline V gene lookup returns CDR1 LNHDA and CDR2 SQIVND (reference sequence). This chain's CDR3 is CASSIAPNGYTF. CDR3 DNA sequence: TGTGCCAGTAGTATCGCCCCTAATGGCTACACCTTC.

The count of this clone is one. This chain connects TRBV6-1 to TRBJ1-4; D is undetermined. The V gene lost 2 bases and the J gene lost 4 bases, with 14 bases spanning the gap. The CDR3 is 16 residues long. CDR1 is MNHNS and CDR2 is SASEGT in the germline V gene. DNA of the CDR3: TGTGCCAGCAGTGAATTGGTGAGGGTAGATAATGAAAAACTGTTTTTT. Translation gives CASSELVRVDNEKLFF.

The chain uses TRBV5-6 and TRBJ2-5, with D possibly matching TRBD1 (6 bases). Germline-derived CDR1 and CDR2 are SGHDT and YYEEEE. This CDR3 is built from 15 residues. Trimming removed 4 bases from V and 8 bases from J, with 21 bases in between. CDR3 residues: CASSVRTVTGLTQYF. In DNA form, the CDR3 reads TGTGCCAGCAGCGTACGGACAGTTACTGGGCTAACCCAGTACTTC.

The chain carries TRBV15 and TRBJ1-2; 10 bases align to TRBD1. V lost 0 bases to trimming and J lost 7 bases; unmatched junction nucleotides: 8. The CDR3 is 16 amino acids. Germline lookup yields CDR1 LNHNV and CDR2 YYDKDF (reference sequence). Here the CDR3 DNA reads TGTGCCACCAGCAGAGATTTCGCCGGGACAGGGGTTGGCTACACCTTC. Its translation is CATSRDFAGTGVGYTF.

The V call is TRBV21-1, the J call TRBJ1-5. TRBV21-1 is termed a pseudogene. The CDR3 extends over 15 amino acids. The DNA for the CDR3 is TGTGCCAGCAGCAAAGTCGACGGTAGCAATCAGCCCCAGCATTTT. Protein: CASSKVDGSNQPQHF.

The table lists this clone with a few counts. The chain combines TRBV6-5 with TRBJ1-1; D gene unclear. CDR1 and CDR2 from the germline V gene are MNHEY and SVGAGI. The V and J ends lost 4 bases and 0 bases respectively, with 9 bases between them. The CDR3 covers 14 residues. The CDR3 protein is CASSWTELNTEAFF. The CDR3 DNA reads TGTGCCAGCAGTTGGACCGAGCTGAACACTGAAGCTTTCTTT.

V gene TRBV6-5 combines with J gene TRBJ2-2, with D hard to call. V shed 0 bases and J shed 2 bases, with 7 bases lying between them. Germline assignment: CDR1 MNHEY and CDR2 SVGAGI. The CDR3 covers 15 residues. The CDR3 DNA sequence: TGTGCCAGCAGTTACTCCCTTCCCAACACCGGGGAGCTGTTTTTT. Protein: CASSYSLPNTGELFF.

This chain links TRBV9 with TRBJ2-7; D is uncertain. Germline V gives CDR1 SGDLS, CDR2 YYNGEE. The V gene lost 7 bases and the J gene lost 6 bases, with 14 bases spanning the gap. There are 12 residues in the CDR3. CDR3 DNA sequence: TGTGCCAGCTCCCAGCAGATCGGCGAGCAGTACTTC. Amino acids: CASSQQIGEQYF. Combining the CDR3 with reference TRBV9 and TRBJ2-7 gives the whole variable domain DSGVTQTPKHLITATGQRVTLRCSPRSGDLSVYWYQQSLDQGLQFLIQYYNGEERAKGNILERFSAQQFPDLHSELNLSSLELGDSALYFCASSQQIGEQYFGPGTRLTVT.

The chain links TRBV7-2 to TRBJ2-3; D remains unclear. CDR1 is SGHTA and CDR2 is FQGNSA in the germline V gene. Trimming took 2 bases from V and 6 from J, leaving 3 bases between them. CDR3 length: 11 residues. The CDR3 sequence is CASSLRDTQYF. In DNA, the CDR3 is TGTGCCAGCAGCTTAAGGGATACGCAGTATTTT.

The table lists this clone with a count of one. The rearrangement uses TRBV19 and TRBJ1-2; the D is unclear. This CDR3 contains 13 residues. V was pared by 1 base and J by 4 bases, with 7 bases between. Germline loops: CDR1 LNHDA, CDR2 SQIVND (reference sequence). The CDR3 DNA sequence: TGTGCCAGTAGTATAGCTAGCTTCTATGGCTACACCTTC. Translating it yields CASSIASFYGYTF.

The rearrangement uses TRBV5-8 and TRBJ1-2; D may be TRBD1 (5 bases). CDR3 size: 14 residues. V lost 4 bases and J lost 0, with 10 bases in between. Germline CDR1 and CDR2: SGHTS and YDEGEE. CDR3 amino acids: CASSRQNTNYGYTF. For the CDR3, the DNA is TGTGCCAGCAGCAGACAGAATACTAACTATGGCTACACCTTC.